This TCR beta chain was observed in a study of cytomegalovirus exposure and HLA in healthy donors. Libraries were prepared by immunoSEQ multiplex PCR; TCRdb keeps only in-frame clonotypes and omits some of them. The repertoire holds around 60,000 clones, 90% seen once, with around 2.8% in the top ten. Study-level points and caveats: Both high specificity and high sensitivity reportedly marked the classifier's diagnosis of cytomegalovirus status. Cytomegalovirus association was listed for about 180 TCR beta chains. First-cohort TCR clusters tended to co-occur in the roughly 130 validation repertoires, a later analysis found.

For this clone: Its specificity is not known.

Trimming cost V 1 base and J 11 bases, with 12 bases left between them. CDR3 length equals 13 residues. Germline CDR1 reads SEHNR; CDR2 reads FQNEAQ (reference sequence). The chain has TRBV7-9 and TRBJ1-5, with D hard to call. The sequence came from a man between 18 and 35 years old in good health and CMV-seronegative. Material: PBMCs. Written as DNA, the CDR3 is TGTGCCAGCAGCTTAGACGGACCGGGAACCCAGCATTTT. This encodes CASSLDGPGTQHF.